The rows below give T cell receptor beta chains drawn from one sample of a study of shared clonotypes between healthy human individuals. Profiling relied on immunoSEQ multiplex PCR, and the TCRdb table lists in-frame clones only, not all of them. Of about 480,000 clones in the sample, about four fifths are singletons; the top ten hold approximately 12%. The sequenced sample was PBMCs. These receptors were taken from a woman aged 35 to 49 in good health. Some clones in this sample may be carry-over from other donors' samples. Each CDR3 is given with its conserved first and last residue. A D gene is named only where the DNA matches it firmly. The size field is filled for only some rows; it gives once, few, many or a size class.

v_call,d_call,j_call,clone_size,cdr3_aa,cdr3_nt
TRBV19,TRBD1,TRBJ1-2,.,CASAPGQGFYGYTF,TGTGCCAGCGCACCCGGACAGGGCTTCTATGGCTACACCTTC
TRBV11-2,.,TRBJ2-1,.,CASSPLADEQFF,TGTGCCAGCAGCCCCCTGGCCGATGAGCAGTTCTTC
TRBV7-2,TRBD2,TRBJ2-7,.,CASSSSGSSYEQYF,TGTGCCAGCAGCTCTAGCGGGAGCTCCTACGAGCAGTACTTC
TRBV4-2,.,TRBJ2-7,once,CASSQEGARDPPYEQYF,TGTGCCAGCAGCCAAGAAGGGGCAAGGGACCCACCCTACGAGCAGTACTTC
TRBV19,.,TRBJ1-5,.,CASTGGEPQHF,TGTGCCAGTACCGGGGGGGAGCCCCAGCATTTT
TRBV4-2,TRBD1,TRBJ1-3,.,CASSQAGGSGNTIYF,TGTGCCAGCAGCCAAGCAGGGGGCTCTGGAAACACCATATATTTT
TRBV28,.,TRBJ1-1,.,CASSLVSEAFF,TGTGCCAGCAGTTTAGTTTCAGAAGCTTTCTTT
TRBV28,TRBD2,TRBJ2-7,.,CASSGSGGNYEQYF,TGTGCCAGCAGCGGATCGGGAGGGAACTACGAGCAGTACTTC
TRBV18,TRBD1,TRBJ1-1,.,CASSPAQGRAEAFF,TGTGCCAGCTCACCAGCACAGGGGCGGGCTGAAGCTTTCTTT
TRBV6-1,.,TRBJ2-7,.,CASSRAPDVYEQYF,TGTGCCAGCAGCCGGGCCCCGGACGTCTACGAGCAGTACTTC
TRBV2,TRBD1,TRBJ2-1,.,CAGTGVWSNEQFF,TGTGCCGGGACAGGCGTGTGGAGCAATGAGCAGTTCTTC
TRBV7-8,.,TRBJ2-7,.,CASSLVSTYEQYF,TGTGCCAGCAGCTTAGTATCGACCTACGAGCAGTACTTC
TRBV28,.,TRBJ2-4,.,CASKVRLAKNIQYF,TGTGCCAGCAAGGTGAGGCTAGCCAAAAACATTCAGTACTTC
TRBV5-8,.,TRBJ2-7,once,CASSRLFAIQGFDEQYF,TGTGCCAGCAGCCGCTTGTTCGCCATACAGGGATTCGACGAGCAGTACTTC
TRBV10-3,.,TRBJ2-7,.,CAISDVRGAYEQYF,TGTGCCATCAGTGATGTCAGGGGGGCCTACGAGCAGTACTTC
TRBV11-3,.,TRBJ2-3,.,CASSAGTSTDTQYF,TGTGCCAGCAGCGCGGGGACAAGCACAGATACGCAGTATTTT
TRBV15,TRBD2,TRBJ2-2,.,CATSRGLATTNTGELFF,TGTGCCACCAGCAGAGGACTAGCGACAACGAACACCGGGGAGCTGTTTTTT
TRBV9,.,TRBJ2-3,.,CASSVAAGALPLTQYF,TGTGCCAGCAGCGTAGCCGCCGGAGCTCTTCCCCTTACGCAGTATTTT
TRBV5-1,.,TRBJ2-1,.,CASSLDGGRGSYNEQFF,TGCGCCAGCAGCTTGGATGGAGGAAGGGGCTCCTACAATGAGCAGTTCTTC
TRBV27,TRBD2,TRBJ2-2,once,CASSPRLALGPGELFF,TGTGCCAGCAGTCCCAGACTAGCGCTAGGCCCCGGGGAGCTGTTTTTT
TRBV2,.,TRBJ2-3,.,CASRGGEIPDTQYF,TGTGCCAGCAGGGGGGGCGAAATTCCAGATACGCAGTATTTT
TRBV11-2,TRBD2,TRBJ2-7,.,CASSLGLAGFPYEQYF,TGTGCCAGCAGCTTAGGTCTAGCGGGATTCCCCTACGAGCAGTACTTC
TRBV15,.,TRBJ2-7,.,CATSRDLGYEQYF,TGTGCCACCAGCAGAGATCTTGGGTACGAGCAGTACTTC
TRBV5-4,TRBD1,TRBJ2-7,.,CASSLEGDRGYEQYF,TGTGCCAGCAGCTTGGAGGGGGACAGGGGGTACGAGCAGTACTTC
TRBV27,TRBD2,TRBJ2-7,.,CASSFGGVSYEQYF,TGTGCCAGCAGTTTCGGGGGGGTCTCCTACGAGCAGTACTTC
TRBV10-3,TRBD1,TRBJ1-1,.,CAISAGRGATEAFF,TGTGCCATCAGTGCGGGCAGGGGGGCCACTGAAGCTTTCTTT